The source of this T cell receptor (beta chain) is a study of T-cell memory formation after mild COVID-19. This clonotype appeared many times. Its antigen is not known. Study findings and constraints: Whereas later expanders leaned CD4+, clones contracting day 15 to 85 showed a balanced CD4/CD8 makeup. Second-wave clones with a day 37 peak had unconfirmed SARS-CoV-2 specificity. Contracting CD8+ clones were enriched in EMRA, CD4+ mainly in CM and EM. Cross-reactive memory seemingly joined, as some responding clones were found in pre-infection memory.

MiXCR, run by TCRdb on the 5' RACE reads, gives a single entry per CDR3 protein. The data hold 580,000 or so distinct CDR3 sequences, with 15% to 20% observed a single time. Germline lookup yields CDR1 DFQATT and CDR2 SNEGSKA (reference sequence). Trimming took 1 base from V and 4 from J, leaving 8 bases between them. The CDR3 extends over 13 amino acids. The origin of this receptor is an adult woman who had mild COVID-19 (a few samples of this study predate the infection). Cell type and time point are not known. The sequenced sample was PBMCs or a T cell subset sorted from them (not recorded which). The V call is TRBV20-1, the J call TRBJ1-5; the D is unclear. The CDR3 reads CSARGVDNQPQHF. The CDR3 nucleotides are TGCAGTGCTAGAGGGGTTGATAATCAGCCCCAGCATTTT.